This TCR beta chain was found in a study of cytomegalovirus exposure and HLA in healthy donors. Points from the study as a whole: The HLA-A and HLA-B alleles of most subjects were reportedly predicted accurately from TCR beta sequences. The authors enumerated 164 TCR beta chains as linked to cytomegalovirus.

The PCR used 60 Vbeta and 13 Jbeta primers. Measured with immunoSEQ multiplex PCR; TCRdb has only the in-frame clones, and not every one. This sample has 150,000 to 200,000 clones; roughly 80% occur once, and the top ten carry approximately 3.4%. Concerning this clone itself: Its antigen is unknown.

Sequencing input: PBMCs. This receptor was obtained from a female donor in good health and CMV-seronegative.

This CDR3 is CASSLAQENQPQHF. DNA of the CDR3: TGTGCCAGCAGCTTGGCACAGGAAAATCAGCCCCAGCATTTT. The V and J genes are TRBV5-6 and TRBJ1-5, with TRBD1 as a possible D gene (5 bases). The V end lost 0 bases, the J end lost 4 bases, and 8 bases lay between the germline ends. This CDR3 region has 14 residues. Germline V gene data show CDR1 as SGHDT and CDR2 as YYEEEE.